This TCR beta chain was retrieved from a study of T-cell memory formation after mild COVID-19. TCR alpha and TCR beta cDNA libraries with sample barcodes and UMIs came from 5'RACE using constant-segment primers. TCRdb independently ran MiXCR on the 5' RACE reads; one entry per CDR3 protein. The data contain 340,000 or so distinct CDR3 sequences, roughly 13% of them singletons. Study observations and caveats: Among clones contracting day 15 to 85, CD4/CD8 was balanced, whereas later expanders leaned CD4+. Some clones that responded turned up in pre-infection memory, which suggests that cross-reactive memory joined in. The study found contracting CD4+ clones mainly in CM and EM and contracting CD8+ clones in EMRA.

The CDR3 has 14 residues. V lost 6 bases and J 4 bases, leaving 16 bases between the germline ends. Per germline, CDR1 MDHEN and CDR2 SYDVKM. Regarding this clonotype: Its antigen is unidentified.

Sequencing was done on a sample of PBMCs or a T cell subset sorted from them (not recorded which). The TCR sequence derives from a man aged 18 to 29 who had mild COVID-19 (a few samples of this study predate the infection). Cell type and time point are not known. The chain carries TRBV28 and TRBJ2-7; D not certain. The CDR3 DNA is TGTGCCAGCAGAGCGTCAGGCCCGTGGTACGAGCAGTACGTC. Its protein product is CASRASGPWYEQYV.